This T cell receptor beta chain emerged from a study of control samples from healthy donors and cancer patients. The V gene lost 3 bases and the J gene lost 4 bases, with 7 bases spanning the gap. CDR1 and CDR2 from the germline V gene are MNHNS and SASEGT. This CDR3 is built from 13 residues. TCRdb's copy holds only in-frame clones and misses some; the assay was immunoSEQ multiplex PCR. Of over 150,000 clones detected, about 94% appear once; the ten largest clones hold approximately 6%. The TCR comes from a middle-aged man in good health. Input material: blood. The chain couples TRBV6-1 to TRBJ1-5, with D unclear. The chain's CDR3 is CASSEHQNQPQHF. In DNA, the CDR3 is TGTGCCAGCAGTGAGCACCAAAATCAGCCCCAGCATTTT.